What follows is one TCR beta chain and its context. TCRdb processed the 5' RACE reads anew with MiXCR; each CDR3 protein has one entry. The table lists some 290,000 distinct CDR3 sequences, about 10% of them singletons. V dropped 4 bases and J dropped 4 bases, with 20 bases sitting between them. There are 16 residues in the CDR3. Germline CDR1 reads SGHRS; CDR2 reads YFSETQ. This entry belongs to a study of T cells after yellow fever vaccination. At the level of the study: For low cell numbers, libraries were made with SMART-Seq v4 Ultra Low Input.

This chain joins TRBV5-1 and TRBJ1-1; maybe TRBD1 (6 bases). The TCR sequence derives from a man between 18 and 35 years old who received the YFV17D yellow fever vaccine. This sample comprised CD4+ T cells sorted from PBMCs, obtained 45 days after the yellow fever booster vaccination. The CDR3 sequence: CASSPDMGGRGTEAFF. The CDR3 DNA reads as TGCGCCAGCAGCCCGGACATGGGGGGGCGAGGCACTGAAGCTTTCTTT.